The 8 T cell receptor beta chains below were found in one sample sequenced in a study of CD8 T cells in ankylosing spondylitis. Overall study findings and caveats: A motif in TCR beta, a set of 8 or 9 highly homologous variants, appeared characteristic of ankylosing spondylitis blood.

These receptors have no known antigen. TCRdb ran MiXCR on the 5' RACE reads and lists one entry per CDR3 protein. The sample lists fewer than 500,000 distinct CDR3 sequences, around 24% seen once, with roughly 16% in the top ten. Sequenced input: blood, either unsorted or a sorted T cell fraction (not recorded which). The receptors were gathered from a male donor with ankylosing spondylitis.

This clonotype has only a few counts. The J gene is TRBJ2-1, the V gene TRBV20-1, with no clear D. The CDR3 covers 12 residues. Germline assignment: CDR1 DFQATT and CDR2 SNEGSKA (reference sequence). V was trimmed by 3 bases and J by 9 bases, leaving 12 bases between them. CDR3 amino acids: CSASGREGEQFF. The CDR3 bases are TGCAGTGCTAGCGGAAGGGAAGGTGAGCAGTTCTTC.

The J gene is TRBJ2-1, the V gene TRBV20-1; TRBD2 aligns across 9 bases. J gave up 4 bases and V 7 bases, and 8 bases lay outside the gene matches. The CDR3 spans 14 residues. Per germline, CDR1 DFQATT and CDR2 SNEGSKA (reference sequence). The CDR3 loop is CSVMGAGGYNEQFF. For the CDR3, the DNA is TGCAGTGTCATGGGGGCGGGGGGGTACAATGAGCAGTTCTTC.

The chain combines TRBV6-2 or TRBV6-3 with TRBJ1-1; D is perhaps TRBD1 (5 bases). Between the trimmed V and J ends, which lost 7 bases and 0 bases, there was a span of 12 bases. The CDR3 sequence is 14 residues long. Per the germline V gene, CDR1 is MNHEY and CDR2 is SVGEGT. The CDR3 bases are TGTGCCAGCACCCCCGCGGGGGTGAACACTGAAGCTTTCTTT. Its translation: CASTPAGVNTEAFF.

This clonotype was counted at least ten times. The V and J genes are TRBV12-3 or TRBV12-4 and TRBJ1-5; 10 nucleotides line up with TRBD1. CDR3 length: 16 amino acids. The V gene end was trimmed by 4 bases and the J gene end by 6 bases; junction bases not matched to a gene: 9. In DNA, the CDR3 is TGTGCCAGCAGTTACGTTGGACAGGGGGATTTTCAGCCCCAGCATTTT. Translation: CASSYVGQGDFQPQHF.

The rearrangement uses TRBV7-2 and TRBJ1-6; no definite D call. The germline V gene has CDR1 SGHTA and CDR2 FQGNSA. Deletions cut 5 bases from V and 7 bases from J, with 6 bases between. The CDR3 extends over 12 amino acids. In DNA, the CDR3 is TGTGCCAGCAGCAGCAGCAATTCACCCCTCCACTTT. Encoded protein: CASSSSNSPLHF.

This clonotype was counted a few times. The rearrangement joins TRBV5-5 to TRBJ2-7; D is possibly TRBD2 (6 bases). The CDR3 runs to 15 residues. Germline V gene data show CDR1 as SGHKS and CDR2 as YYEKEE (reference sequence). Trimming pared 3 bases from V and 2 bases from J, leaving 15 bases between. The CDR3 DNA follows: TGTGCCAGCAGCTCCCGTTTTGGAGGGGCCTACGAGCAGTACTTC. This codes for CASSSRFGGAYEQYF.

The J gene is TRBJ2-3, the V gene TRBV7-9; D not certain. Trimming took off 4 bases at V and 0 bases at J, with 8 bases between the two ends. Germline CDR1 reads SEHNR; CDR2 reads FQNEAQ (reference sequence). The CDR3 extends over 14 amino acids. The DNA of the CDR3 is TGTGCCAGCAGCTCCCAACCTAGCACAGATACGCAGTATTTT. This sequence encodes CASSSQPSTDTQYF.

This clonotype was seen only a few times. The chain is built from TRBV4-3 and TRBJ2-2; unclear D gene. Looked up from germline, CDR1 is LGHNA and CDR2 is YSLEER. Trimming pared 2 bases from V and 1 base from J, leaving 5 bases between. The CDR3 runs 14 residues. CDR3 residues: CASSQLGNTGELFF. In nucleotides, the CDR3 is TGCGCCAGCAGCCAACTGGGGAACACCGGGGAGCTGTTTTTT.